In its sample, the clone carrying this T cell receptor beta chain was seen many times. The data derive from a study of patients and donors after allogeneic stem cell transplantation. TCRdb re-derived calls from the RT-PCR reads in MiXCR, one entry per CDR3 protein. The table lists approximately 200,000 distinct CDR3 sequences, around two fifths of them singletons, with 25% to 35% in the top ten. V was trimmed by 3 bases and J by 5 bases, leaving 10 bases between them. This CDR3 region has 13 residues. The chain combines TRBV12-3 or TRBV12-4 with TRBJ1-2; D unresolved. The material sequenced was blood, either unsorted or a sorted T cell fraction (not recorded which). The source is a human donor who was either an allogeneic HSCT recipient or a stem cell or donor lymphocyte infusion donor (not recorded which). It is not recorded whose cells these are; they may come from a transplant donor. The CDR3 region is CASSLFRSYGYTF. CDR3 sequence (DNA): TGTGCCAGCAGTTTGTTTCGGTCTTATGGCTACACCTTC.